This TCR beta chain appears in the sequencing data of a study of regulatory T cells in long-lasting Graves disease. This clonotype occurred many times. Its antigen is unknown. Trimming cost V 8 bases and J 4 bases, with 14 bases left between them. The CDR3 consists of 13 residues. Specified time point: persistent/refractory GD, antithyroid drugs over 5 years with positive TRAb. Preparation of the TCR library used RNA extracted from PBMCs. American Thyroid Association guidelines defined how Graves' disease was diagnosed. As a group, patients came from one endocrinology department in Xi'an, China. Into tubes containing EDTA, roughly 10 milliliters of peripheral blood were drawn. Study-level results: Persistent disease favored TRBV28, TRBJ1-2 and TRBJ2-5.

Library construction for TCR beta used iRepertoire HTBI primers and Arm-PCR of CDR3 regions. Each CDR3 protein gets one entry after TCRdb re-called the multiplex PCR reads with MiXCR. The repertoire consists of 350,000 to 500,000 distinct CDR3 sequences, with about 21% occurring once and the leading ten covering 13% to 15%. The clonotype comes from a female donor with Graves disease. Sequenced material: peripheral blood mononuclear cells (PBMCs), taken when the disease was refractory, from a patient treated with antithyroid drugs. The chain joins TRBV12-3 or TRBV12-4 to TRBJ1-1; D perhaps matches TRBD1 (6 bases). The CDR3 DNA reads as TGTGCCAGCTGCCCCGGGGGGCGCACTGAAGCTTTCTTT. This sequence encodes CASCPGGRTEAFF.